The T cell receptor beta chain under discussion was sequenced for a study of blood T cell repertoires in COVID-19. The length of the CDR3 is 16 residues. The germline gives CDR1 PRHDT, CDR2 FYEKMQ (reference sequence). J lost 2 bases, V lost 0 bases, and 3 bases had no gene match. All enrollees were roughly 18 to 90 years old and from around 25 US areas. Donors of Cohort 3 who recovered were those that had two negative PCRs, clearance, or symptom resolution. Profiled with immunoSEQ multiplex PCR; TCRdb holds only in-frame clones, not every one. This table has roughly 220,000 clones, about 87% appearing once.

This TCR was sampled from a woman in her 30s who had recovered from COVID-19. Sequencing input: PBMCs or T cells enriched from blood (not recorded which). V usage is TRBV13 and J usage is TRBJ2-3; 9 nucleotides align to TRBD1. The chain's CDR3 is CASSLGGQGTTDTQYF. Written as DNA, the CDR3 is TGTGCCAGCAGCTTAGGGGGACAGGGAACCACAGATACGCAGTATTTT. The whole variable domain, filled in from reference TRBV13 and TRBJ2-3, reads AAGVIQSPRHLIKEKRETATLKCYPIPRHDTVYWYQQGPGQDPQFLISFYEKMQSDKGSIPDRFSAQQFSDYHSELNMSSLELGDSALYFCASSLGGQGTTDTQYFGPGTRLTVL.